Following are 7 T cell receptor beta chains from one sample sequenced in a study of identical twins. Using its own MiXCR run on the 5' RACE reads, TCRdb lists one record per CDR3 protein. The table includes around 650,000 distinct CDR3 sequences, roughly 6.6% detected once. These data were likewise used in another study, on yellow fever vaccine responses in identical twins.

The sequenced sample consisted of PBMCs. Receptor source: a woman aged 18-29 years in good health.

This clonotype was recorded many times. The J gene is TRBJ1-1, the V gene TRBV4-1; TRBD1 agrees at 9 bases. Germline loops: CDR1 MGHRA, CDR2 YSYEKL. The CDR3 is made up of 14 amino acids. The junction had 11 bases not matched to a gene; V was cut back by 5 bases and J by 10 bases. CDR3 nucleotides: TGCGCCAGCAGCGCGACCGGGACAGGGCTGGGAGCTTTCTTT. It encodes CASSATGTGLGAFF.

V gene TRBV5-1 combines with J gene TRBJ2-1, with TRBD2 matching 15 bases. From germline, CDR1 is SGHRS and CDR2 YFSETQ. The CDR3 is made up of 17 amino acids. The J segment lost 4 bases and the V segment lost 4 bases, leaving 6 bases of the junction unmatched. CDR3 nucleotides: TGCGCCAGCAGCAGGACTAGCGGGGGGGAATTATACAATGAGCAGTTCTTC. This codes for CASSRTSGGELYNEQFF. Full variable domain (outside the CDR3, taken from reference TRBV5-1 and TRBJ2-1): KAGVTQTPRYLIKTRGQQVTLSCSPISGHRSVSWYQQTPGQGLQFLFEYFSETQRNKGNFPGRFSGRQFSNSRSEMNVSTLELGDSALYLCASSRTSGGELYNEQFFGPGTRLTVL.

This clonotype has at least ten counts. V usage is TRBV7-9 and J usage is TRBJ1-2; TRBD1 matches 10 bases. V lost 2 bases and J lost 5; bases outside the gene matches: 5. The CDR3 consists of 15 residues. The V gene's germline CDR1 is SEHNR and CDR2 FQNEAQ (reference sequence). CDR3 DNA: TGTGCCAGCAGCTTATCTGGGACAGGGGCTTATGGCTACACCTTC. As protein: CASSLSGTGAYGYTF. The full variable domain, in which reference TRBV7-9 and TRBJ1-2 provide the parts outside the CDR3, is DTGVSQNPRHKITKRGQNVTFRCDPISEHNRLYWYRQTLGQGPEFLTYFQNEAQLEKSRLLSDRFSAERPKGSFSTLEIQRTEQGDSAMYLCASSLSGTGAYGYTFGSGTRLTVV.

The chain carries TRBV9 and TRBJ2-3, with a possible D match to TRBD2 (5 bases). Trimming shortened V by 0 bases and J by 1 base, and 12 bases separated the two germline ends. Germline V CDR1 and CDR2: SGDLS, YYNGEE. This CDR3 comprises 16 residues. The CDR3 region has the DNA TGTGCCAGCAGCGTAGAACTAGTGGTTGGCACAGATACGCAGTATTTT. Translated: CASSVELVVGTDTQYF.

This clonotype occurred many times. The V and J genes are TRBV5-1 and TRBJ2-1; TRBD1 matches at 7 bases. The CDR3 has 13 residues. The trim removed 4 bases at V and 6 bases at J, leaving 4 bases unmatched. Germline-derived CDR1 and CDR2 are SGHRS and YFSETQ. The CDR3 DNA reads TGCGCCAGCAGCGGGGGACAGACCAATGAGCAGTTCTTC. This gives the protein CASSGGQTNEQFF.

This clonotype came up many times. CDR3 in amino acids: CASSLGLAGGMSEQFF. The DNA of the CDR3 is TGTGCCAGCAGCTTAGGACTAGCGGGGGGGATGAGTGAGCAGTTCTTC. V is TRBV11-2 and J is TRBJ2-1, with 14 positions matching TRBD2. After removal of 1 base from V and 9 bases from J, the junction contained 5 bases not matched to a gene. The CDR3 is 16 residues long. Per germline, CDR1 SGHAT and CDR2 FQNNGV.

This clonotype has only a few counts. The genes are TRBV27 and TRBJ2-7, with 8 bases aligning to TRBD1. After removal of 3 bases from V and 2 bases from J, the junction contained 18 bases not matched to a gene. CDR1 and CDR2 from the germline V gene are MNHEY and SMNVEV (reference sequence). The CDR3 is made up of 19 amino acids. DNA for the CDR3: TGTGCCAGCAGTTTCCGGACAGGGACGATCTATCCTGTCGCCTACGAGCAGTACGTC. Its translation is CASSFRTGTIYPVAYEQYV.